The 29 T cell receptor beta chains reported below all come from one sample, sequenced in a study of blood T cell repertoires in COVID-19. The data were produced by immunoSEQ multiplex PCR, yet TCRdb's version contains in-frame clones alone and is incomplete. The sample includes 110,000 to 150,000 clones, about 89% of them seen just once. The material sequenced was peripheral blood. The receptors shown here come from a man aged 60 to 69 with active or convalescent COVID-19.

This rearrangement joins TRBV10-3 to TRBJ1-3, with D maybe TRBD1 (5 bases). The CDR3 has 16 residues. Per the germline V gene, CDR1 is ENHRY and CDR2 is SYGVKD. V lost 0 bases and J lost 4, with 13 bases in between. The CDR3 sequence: CAISESPGLKGNTIYF. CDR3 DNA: TGTGCCATCAGTGAGTCGCCAGGGCTGAAAGGAAACACCATATATTTT.

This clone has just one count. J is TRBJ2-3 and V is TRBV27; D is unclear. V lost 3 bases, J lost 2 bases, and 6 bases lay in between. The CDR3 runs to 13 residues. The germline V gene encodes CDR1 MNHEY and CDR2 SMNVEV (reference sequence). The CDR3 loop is CASSFQVTDTQYF. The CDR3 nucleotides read TGTGCCAGCAGTTTCCAGGTCACAGATACGCAGTATTTT.

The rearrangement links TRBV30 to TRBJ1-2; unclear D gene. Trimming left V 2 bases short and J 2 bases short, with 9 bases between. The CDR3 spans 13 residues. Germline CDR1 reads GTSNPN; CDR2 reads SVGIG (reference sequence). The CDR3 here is CAWSPGANYGYTF. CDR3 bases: TGTGCCTGGAGTCCGGGAGCCAACTATGGCTACACCTTC.

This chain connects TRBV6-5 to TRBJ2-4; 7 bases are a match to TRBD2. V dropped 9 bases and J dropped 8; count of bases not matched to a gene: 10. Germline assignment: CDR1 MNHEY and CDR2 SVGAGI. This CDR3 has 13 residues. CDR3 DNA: TGTGCCAGTTCGCAGGGCGCGGGGGACATTCAGTACTTC. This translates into CASSQGAGDIQYF.

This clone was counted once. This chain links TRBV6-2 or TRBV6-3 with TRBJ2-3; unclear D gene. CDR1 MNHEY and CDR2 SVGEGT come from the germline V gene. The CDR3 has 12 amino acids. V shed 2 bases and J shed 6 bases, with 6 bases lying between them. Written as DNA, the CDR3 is TGTGCCAGCAGTTACCTGGAGGATACGCAGTATTTT. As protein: CASSYLEDTQYF.

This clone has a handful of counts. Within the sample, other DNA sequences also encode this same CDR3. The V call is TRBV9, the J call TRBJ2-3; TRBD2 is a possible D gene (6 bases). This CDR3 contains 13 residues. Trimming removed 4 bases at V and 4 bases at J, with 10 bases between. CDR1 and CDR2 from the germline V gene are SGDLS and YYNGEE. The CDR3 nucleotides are TGTGCCAGCAGCCCCGGGAGCCCAGATACGCAGTATTTT. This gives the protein CASSPGSPDTQYF.

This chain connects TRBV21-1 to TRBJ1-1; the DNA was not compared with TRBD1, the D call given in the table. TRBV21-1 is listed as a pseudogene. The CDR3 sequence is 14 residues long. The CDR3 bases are TGTGCCAGCAGCAAAGACAGGCAGAACACTGAAGCTTTCTTT. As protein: CASSKDRQNTEAFF.

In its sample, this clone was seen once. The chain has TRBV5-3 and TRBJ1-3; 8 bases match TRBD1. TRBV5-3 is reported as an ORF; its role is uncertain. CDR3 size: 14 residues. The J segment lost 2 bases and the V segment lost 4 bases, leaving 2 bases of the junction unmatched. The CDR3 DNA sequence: TGTGCCAGAAGCCTGGACAGGGCTGGAAACACCATATATTTT. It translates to CARSLDRAGNTIYF.

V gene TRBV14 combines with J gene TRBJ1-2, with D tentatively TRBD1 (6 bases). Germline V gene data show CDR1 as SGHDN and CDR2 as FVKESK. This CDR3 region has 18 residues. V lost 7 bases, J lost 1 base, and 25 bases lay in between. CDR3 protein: CASTKGPTHRARNYGYTF. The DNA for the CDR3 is TGTGCCAGCACCAAAGGCCCAACACACAGGGCCCGTAACTATGGCTACACCTTC.

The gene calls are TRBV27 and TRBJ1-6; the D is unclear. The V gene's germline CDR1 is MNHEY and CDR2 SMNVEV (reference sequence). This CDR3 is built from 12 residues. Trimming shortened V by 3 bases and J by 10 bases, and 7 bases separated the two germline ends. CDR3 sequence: CASSFQFSPLHF. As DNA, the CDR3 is TGTGCCAGCAGTTTCCAGTTCTCACCCCTCCACTTT.

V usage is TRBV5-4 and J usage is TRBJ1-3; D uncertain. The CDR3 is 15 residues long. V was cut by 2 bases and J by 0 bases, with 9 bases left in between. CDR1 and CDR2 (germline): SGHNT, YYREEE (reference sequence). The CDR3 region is CASSFGSNSGNTIYF. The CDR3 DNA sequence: TGTGCCAGCAGCTTTGGCAGTAACTCTGGAAACACCATATATTTT. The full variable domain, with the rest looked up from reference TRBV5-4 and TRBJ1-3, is ETGVTQSPTHLIKTRGQQVTLRCSSQSGHNTVSWYQQALGQGPQFIFQYYREEENGRGNFPPRFSGLQFPNYSSELNVNALELDDSALYLCASSFGSNSGNTIYFGEGSWLTVV.

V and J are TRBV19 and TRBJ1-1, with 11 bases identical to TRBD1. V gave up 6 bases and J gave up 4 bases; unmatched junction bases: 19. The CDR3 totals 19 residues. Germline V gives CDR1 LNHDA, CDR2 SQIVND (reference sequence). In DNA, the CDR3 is TGTGCCAGTAGCAGGACCCCTTCCGGGACAGGGGGAGTGAGCACTGAAGCTTTCTTT. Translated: CASSRTPSGTGGVSTEAFF.

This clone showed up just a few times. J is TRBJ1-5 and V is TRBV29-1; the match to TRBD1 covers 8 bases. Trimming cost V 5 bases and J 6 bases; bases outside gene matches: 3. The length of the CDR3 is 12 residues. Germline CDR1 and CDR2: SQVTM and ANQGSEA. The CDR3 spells CSVQGAIQPQHF. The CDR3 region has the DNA TGCAGCGTTCAGGGGGCGATTCAGCCCCAGCATTTT.

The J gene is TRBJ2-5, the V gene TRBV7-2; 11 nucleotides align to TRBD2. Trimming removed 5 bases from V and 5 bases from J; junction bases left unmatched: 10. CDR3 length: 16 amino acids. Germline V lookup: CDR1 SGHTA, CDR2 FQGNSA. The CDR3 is CASSPGPVAGGETQYF. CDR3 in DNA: TGTGCCAGCAGCCCGGGACCAGTAGCGGGGGGGGAGACCCAGTACTTC.

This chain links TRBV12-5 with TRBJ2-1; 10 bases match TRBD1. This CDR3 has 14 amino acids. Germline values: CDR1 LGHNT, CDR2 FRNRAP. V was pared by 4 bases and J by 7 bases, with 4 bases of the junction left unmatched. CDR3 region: CASGSGQGWNEQFF. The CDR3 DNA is TGTGCTAGTGGTTCGGGACAGGGGTGGAATGAGCAGTTCTTC.

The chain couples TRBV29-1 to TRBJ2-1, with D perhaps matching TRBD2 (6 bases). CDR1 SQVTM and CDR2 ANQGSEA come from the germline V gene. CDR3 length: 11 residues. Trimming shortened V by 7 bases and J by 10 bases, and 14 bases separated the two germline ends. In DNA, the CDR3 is TGCAGCGCCGGGACTGCCACCGAGCAGTTCTTC. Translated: CSAGTATEQFF.

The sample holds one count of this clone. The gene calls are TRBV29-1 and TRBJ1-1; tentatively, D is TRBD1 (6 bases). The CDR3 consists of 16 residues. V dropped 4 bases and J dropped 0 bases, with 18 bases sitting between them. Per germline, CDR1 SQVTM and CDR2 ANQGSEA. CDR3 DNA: TGCAGCGTTGTCCCGGGGGGCGCAGGCATGAACACTGAAGCTTTCTTT. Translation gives CSVVPGGAGMNTEAFF.

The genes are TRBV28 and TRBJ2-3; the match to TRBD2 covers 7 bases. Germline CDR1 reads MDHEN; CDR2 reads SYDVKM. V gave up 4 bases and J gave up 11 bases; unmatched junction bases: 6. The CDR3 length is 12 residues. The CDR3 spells CASSWGGTQQYF. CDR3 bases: TGTGCCAGCAGTTGGGGGGGGACCCAGCAGTATTTT.

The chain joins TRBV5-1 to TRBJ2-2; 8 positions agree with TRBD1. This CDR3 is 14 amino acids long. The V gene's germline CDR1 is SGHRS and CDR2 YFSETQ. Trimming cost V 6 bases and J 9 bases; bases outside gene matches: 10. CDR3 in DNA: TGCGCCAGCAAGGTAGGGGACAGGACGAGGGAGCTGTTTTTT. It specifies CASKVGDRTRELFF. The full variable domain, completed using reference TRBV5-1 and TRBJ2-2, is KAGVTQTPRYLIKTRGQQVTLSCSPISGHRSVSWYQQTPGQGLQFLFEYFSETQRNKGNFPGRFSGRQFSNSRSEMNVSTLELGDSALYLCASKVGDRTRELFFGEGSRLTVL.

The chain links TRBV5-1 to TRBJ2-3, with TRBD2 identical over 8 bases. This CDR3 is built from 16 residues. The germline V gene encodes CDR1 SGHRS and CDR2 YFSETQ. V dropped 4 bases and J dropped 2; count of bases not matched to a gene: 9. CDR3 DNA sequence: TGCGCCAGCAGCCAGGTTAGCGGGGAGCCCACAGATACGCAGTATTTT. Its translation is CASSQVSGEPTDTQYF.

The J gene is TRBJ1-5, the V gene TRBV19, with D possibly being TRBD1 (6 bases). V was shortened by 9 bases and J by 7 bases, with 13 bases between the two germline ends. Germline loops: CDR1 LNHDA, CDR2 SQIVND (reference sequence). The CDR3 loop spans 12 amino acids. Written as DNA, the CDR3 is TGTGCCAGCCAGACAGGCGGCCAGCCCCAGCATTTT. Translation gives CASQTGGQPQHF.

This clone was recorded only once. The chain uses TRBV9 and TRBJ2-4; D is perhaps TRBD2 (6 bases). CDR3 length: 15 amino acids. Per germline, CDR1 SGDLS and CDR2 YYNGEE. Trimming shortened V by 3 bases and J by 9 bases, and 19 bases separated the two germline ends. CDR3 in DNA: TGTGCCAGCAGCGAGGAGGGAGGTCGACCTAGCATTCAGTACTTC. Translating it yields CASSEEGGRPSIQYF. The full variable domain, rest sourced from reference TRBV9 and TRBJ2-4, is DSGVTQTPKHLITATGQRVTLRCSPRSGDLSVYWYQQSLDQGLQFLIQYYNGEERAKGNILERFSAQQFPDLHSELNLSSLELGDSALYFCASSEEGGRPSIQYFGAGTRLSVL.

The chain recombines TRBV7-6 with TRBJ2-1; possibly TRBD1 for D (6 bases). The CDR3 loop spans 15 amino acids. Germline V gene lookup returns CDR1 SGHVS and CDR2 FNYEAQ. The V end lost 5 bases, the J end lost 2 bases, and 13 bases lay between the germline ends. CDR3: CASSPHRGTYNEQFF. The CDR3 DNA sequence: TGTGCCAGCAGCCCACATAGGGGGACCTACAATGAGCAGTTCTTC.

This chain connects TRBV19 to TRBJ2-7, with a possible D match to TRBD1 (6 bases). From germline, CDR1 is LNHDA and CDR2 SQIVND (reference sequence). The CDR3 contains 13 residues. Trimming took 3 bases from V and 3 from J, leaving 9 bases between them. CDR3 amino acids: CASSIGQYYEQYF. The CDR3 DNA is TGTGCCAGTAGTATTGGACAGTACTACGAGCAGTACTTC.

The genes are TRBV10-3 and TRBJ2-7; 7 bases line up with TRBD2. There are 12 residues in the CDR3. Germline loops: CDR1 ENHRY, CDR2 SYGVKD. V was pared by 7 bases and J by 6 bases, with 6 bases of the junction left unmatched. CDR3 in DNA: TGTGCCATCACTAGCGGCTTCGGCGAGCAGTACTTC. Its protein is CAITSGFGEQYF.

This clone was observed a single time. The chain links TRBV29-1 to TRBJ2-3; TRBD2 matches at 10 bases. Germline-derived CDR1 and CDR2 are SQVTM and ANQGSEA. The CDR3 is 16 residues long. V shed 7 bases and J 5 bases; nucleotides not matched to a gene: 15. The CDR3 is CSAETIAGGLIDTQYF. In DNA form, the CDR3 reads TGCAGCGCCGAAACCATAGCGGGAGGATTGATAGATACGCAGTATTTT.

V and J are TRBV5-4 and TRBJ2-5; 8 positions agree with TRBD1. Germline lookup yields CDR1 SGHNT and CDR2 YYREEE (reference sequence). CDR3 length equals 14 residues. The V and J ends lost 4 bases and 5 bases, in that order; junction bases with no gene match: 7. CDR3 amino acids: CASSPQGARETQYF. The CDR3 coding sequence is TGTGCCAGCAGCCCCCAGGGGGCGCGGGAGACCCAGTACTTC.

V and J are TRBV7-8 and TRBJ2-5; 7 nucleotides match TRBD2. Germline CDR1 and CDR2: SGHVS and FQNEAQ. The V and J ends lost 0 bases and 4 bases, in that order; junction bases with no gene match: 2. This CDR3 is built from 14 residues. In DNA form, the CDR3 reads TGTGCCAGCAGCTTAGCCAGCGGGGCAGAGACCCAGTACTTC. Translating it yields CASSLASGAETQYF.

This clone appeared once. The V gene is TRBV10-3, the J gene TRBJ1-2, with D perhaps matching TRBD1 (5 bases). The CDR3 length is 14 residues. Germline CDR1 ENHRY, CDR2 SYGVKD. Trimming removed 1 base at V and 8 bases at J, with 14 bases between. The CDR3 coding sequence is TGTGCCATCAGTGAGTTGGAGGGGACGCACGGCTACACCTTC. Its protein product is CAISELEGTHGYTF.